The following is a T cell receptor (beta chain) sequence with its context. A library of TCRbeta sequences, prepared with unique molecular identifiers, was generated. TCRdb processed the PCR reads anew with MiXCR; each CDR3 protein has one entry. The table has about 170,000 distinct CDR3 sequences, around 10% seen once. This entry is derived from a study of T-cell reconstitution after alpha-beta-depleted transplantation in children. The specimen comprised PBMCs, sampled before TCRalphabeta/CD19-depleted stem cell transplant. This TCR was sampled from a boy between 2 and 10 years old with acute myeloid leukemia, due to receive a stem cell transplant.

CDR3 sequence (DNA): TGTGCCAGCAGTTTATACGGGACAGGGTTTGGAAACACCATATATTTT. It is translated as CASSLYGTGFGNTIYF. The gene calls are TRBV28 and TRBJ1-3; 9 bases match TRBD1. CDR1 is MDHEN and CDR2 is SYDVKM in the germline V gene. After removal of 1 base from V and 3 bases from J, the junction contained 4 bases not matched to a gene. The CDR3 contains 16 residues. The full variable domain, in which reference TRBV28 and TRBJ1-3 provide the parts outside the CDR3, is DVKVTQSSRYLVKRTGEKVFLECVQDMDHENMFWYRQDPGLGLRLIYFSYDVKMKEKGDIPEGYSVSREKKERFSLILESASTNQTSMYLCASSLYGTGFGNTIYFGEGSWLTVV.